Reported below is one T cell receptor (beta chain). The CDR3 extends over 16 amino acids. Trimming took 1 base from V and 6 from J, leaving 15 bases between them. Germline-derived CDR1 and CDR2 are SEHNR and FQNEAQ (reference sequence). The record originates from a study of shared clonotypes between healthy human individuals. DNA from unsorted PBMC was sequenced on ten immunoSEQ deep assay plates. The assay was immunoSEQ multiplex PCR, and TCRdb's table has in-frame clones only and misses some. The repertoire consists of about 520,000 clones, with around 80% occurring once and the leading ten covering approximately 12%. All donors qualified as healthy HIV-negative adults and had experienced no recent acute infections or vaccinations. Nashville, Tennessee was home to all donors, who were Caucasian adults.

Sequenced input: PBMCs. The TCR originated in a woman between 35 and 50 years old in good health. Some clones in this sample may be carry-over from other donors' samples. The chain carries TRBV7-9 and TRBJ2-2, with D possibly matching TRBD1 (5 bases). CDR3 DNA: TGTGCCAGCAGCTTAGGTACAGCAGGGTATGCCGGGGAGCTGTTTTTT. The encoded protein is CASSLGTAGYAGELFF.